The 18 T cell receptor beta chains listed next were all sequenced from one sample in a study of blood T cells in healthy people across ages. Combining a sample-barcoded 5' primer with a J-beta primer mix, a second PCR ran for about 7 to 11 cycles. TCRdb passed the 5' RACE reads through MiXCR, listing each CDR3 protein once. The profile covers approximately 830,000 distinct CDR3 sequences, with 62% appearing a single time and approximately 30% taken by the ten largest. Material for sequencing was blood. The receptors derive from a man in his thirties or forties in good health.

This chain uses TRBV6-2 or TRBV6-3 with TRBJ2-2; 7 nucleotides agree with TRBD2. The germline V gene has CDR1 MNHEY and CDR2 SVGEGT. The CDR3 totals 15 residues. The V segment lost 6 bases and the J segment 2 bases; nucleotides outside the gene matches: 6. CDR3 coding DNA: TGTGCCAGCAGCCCTAGCGGAGATAACACCGGGGAGCTGTTTTTT. Translation: CASSPSGDNTGELFF.

The CDR3 DNA is TGCAGCGTGGTGAGGAGGGGTGGTTATGGCTACACCTTC. Translated, it gives CSVVRRGGYGYTF. The chain recombines TRBV29-1 with TRBJ1-2, with D perhaps matching TRBD1 (5 bases). The CDR3 has 13 amino acids. V was cut by 6 bases and J by 5 bases, with 16 bases left in between. Looked up from germline, CDR1 is SQVTM and CDR2 is ANQGSEA.

On this clonotype itself: A much larger clone lies one base from this, so it may be a read error. The chain uses TRBV7-2 and TRBJ2-7; D assignment may be TRBD1 or TRBD2 (5 bases each). Per germline, CDR1 SGHTA and CDR2 FQGNSA. The CDR3 runs 13 residues. The CDR3 DNA sequence: TGTGCCAGCAGCGCCGGGACCGGGTACGGGCAGTACTTC. Its protein is CASSAGTGYGQYF.

V usage is TRBV4-2 and J usage is TRBJ1-4; 7 bases map to TRBD1. V shed 1 base and J 8 bases; nucleotides not matched to a gene: 7. From germline, CDR1 is LGHNA and CDR2 YNFKEQ. The length of the CDR3 is 15 residues. DNA for the CDR3: TGTGCCAGCAGCCAAGTAGGACAGGATCGAGAAAAACTGTTTTTT. Amino acid sequence: CASSQVGQDREKLFF.

The J gene is TRBJ2-5, the V gene TRBV7-2, with 8 bases matching TRBD2. With 4 bases clipped from V and 1 base from J, the junction kept 8 bases outside the gene matches. Per the germline V gene, CDR1 is SGHTA and CDR2 is FQGNSA. The CDR3 loop spans 16 amino acids. In DNA, the CDR3 is TGTGCCAGCAGCTCCGTAGCGGGGCCGCTCCAAGAGACCCAGTACTTC. Translated, it gives CASSSVAGPLQETQYF.

This clonotype has only a few counts. The chain links TRBV5-1 to TRBJ1-2; D possibly corresponds to TRBD1 (6 bases). The CDR3 contains 15 residues. Trimming left V 0 bases short and J 6 bases short, with 15 bases between. Germline CDR1 is SGHRS and CDR2 is YFSETQ. The CDR3 sequence is CASSLVLGALDGYTF. The CDR3, as DNA: TGCGCCAGCAGCTTGGTTCTGGGGGCGTTAGATGGCTACACCTTC.

This clonotype was counted only a few times. J is TRBJ2-1 and V is TRBV20-1, with 10 bases identical to TRBD2. Trimming took 1 base from V and 0 from J; bases not matched to a gene: 6. CDR1 and CDR2 (germline): DFQATT, SNEGSKA (reference sequence). The CDR3 consists of 17 residues. CDR3 sequence: CSARAFSGGYSYNEQFF. DNA of the CDR3: TGCAGTGCTAGAGCTTTTAGCGGGGGGTACTCCTACAATGAGCAGTTCTTC.

This clonotype was detected only a few times. The J gene is TRBJ2-7, the V gene TRBV20-1, with 12 bases that match TRBD2. The V gene end was trimmed by 6 bases and the J gene end by 0 bases; junction bases not matched to a gene: 6. The CDR3 loop spans 15 amino acids. Germline lookup yields CDR1 DFQATT and CDR2 SNEGSKA (reference sequence). The chain's CDR3 is CSAVGTSGFSYEQYF. DNA for the CDR3: TGCAGTGCCGTTGGGACTAGCGGGTTCTCCTACGAGCAGTACTTC.

This clonotype has a handful of counts. J is TRBJ2-1 and V is TRBV12-3 or TRBV12-4; D tentatively reads TRBD1 or TRBD2 (6 bases each). The CDR3 has 15 residues. Trimming left V 6 bases short and J 0 bases short, with 12 bases between. Here the CDR3 DNA reads TGTGCCAGCAGGGTCGGGGGCAGCTCCTACAATGAGCAGTTCTTC. It codes for CASRVGGSSYNEQFF.

J is TRBJ2-7 and V is TRBV6-2 or TRBV6-3; 9 bases fit TRBD1. The CDR3 is made up of 16 amino acids. Germline values: CDR1 MNHEY, CDR2 SVGEGT. After removal of 2 bases from V and 4 bases from J, the junction contained 9 bases not matched to a gene. This CDR3 is CASSYPLGTGSYEQYF. CDR3 DNA: TGTGCCAGCAGTTACCCGCTGGGGACAGGGTCATACGAGCAGTACTTC.

This clonotype was observed a single time. The V and J genes are TRBV7-2 and TRBJ2-1; TRBD2 might be the D (5 bases). The CDR3 spans 14 residues. V was shortened by 1 base and J by 13 bases, with 17 bases between the two germline ends. Germline CDR1 reads SGHTA; CDR2 reads FQGNSA. This CDR3 is CASSLGPVGETQFF. As DNA, the CDR3 is TGTGCCAGCAGCTTAGGTCCGGTTGGGGAGACCCAGTTCTTC.

This chain connects TRBV7-2 to TRBJ1-4; D ambiguous. V was cut by 0 bases and J by 2 bases, with 7 bases left in between. Germline V gene data show CDR1 as SGHTA and CDR2 as FQGNSA. The CDR3 is made up of 15 amino acids. DNA for the CDR3: TGTGCCAGCAGCTTAGCAGTGGGGACTAATGAAAAACTGTTTTTT. This gives the protein CASSLAVGTNEKLFF.

This clonotype was recorded at least ten times. The rearrangement uses TRBV10-3 and TRBJ1-4, with TRBD1 as a possible D gene (6 bases). V was trimmed by 4 bases and J by 8 bases, leaving 11 bases between them. Germline CDR1 and CDR2: ENHRY and SYGVKD. The CDR3 contains 13 residues. This CDR3 is CAISATGEEKLFF. CDR3 coding DNA: TGTGCCATCAGTGCGACAGGAGAGGAAAAACTGTTTTTT.

This chain connects TRBV6-5 to TRBJ2-3; the D gene is possibly TRBD1 (6 bases). The V and J ends lost 6 bases and 3 bases respectively, with 13 bases between them. This CDR3 is 14 amino acids long. Germline CDR1 and CDR2: MNHEY and SVGAGI. Here the CDR3 DNA reads TGTGCCAGCAGCCCAGGACAGCCTACAGATACGCAGTATTTT. This encodes CASSPGQPTDTQYF.

The rearrangement joins TRBV4-1 to TRBJ2-6; possibly TRBD1 for D (5 bases). With 0 bases removed from V and 1 base from J, the gap between germline ends came to 10 bases. CDR1 is MGHRA and CDR2 is YSYEKL in the germline V gene. The CDR3 loop spans 17 amino acids. This chain's CDR3 is CASSQDRPGSGANVLTF. The CDR3 DNA follows: TGCGCCAGCAGCCAAGACAGGCCAGGGTCTGGGGCCAACGTCCTGACTTTC.

The rearrangement links TRBV5-1 to TRBJ2-2; TRBD2 matches 8 bases. The length of the CDR3 is 15 residues. Germline V gene lookup returns CDR1 SGHRS and CDR2 YFSETQ. Trimming took 3 bases from V and 5 from J; bases not matched to a gene: 6. The CDR3 protein is CASSSEGLVTGELFF. CDR3 in DNA: TGCGCCAGCAGCTCGGAGGGACTAGTAACCGGGGAGCTGTTTTTT.

This rearrangement joins TRBV28 to TRBJ2-7; no clear D. The J call may not be correct, given that the DNA end is closer to TRBJ2-5. The V gene's germline CDR1 is MDHEN and CDR2 SYDVKM. The CDR3 runs to 11 residues. This CDR3 is CASRQTETQYF. The CDR3 nucleotides read TGTGCCAGCAGGCAAACTGAGACCCAGTACTTC.

This clonotype has more than one count but fewer than ten. This chain links TRBV6-4 with TRBJ2-6, with 9 bases aligning to TRBD1. The V gene's germline CDR1 is MRHNA and CDR2 SNTAGT. J lost 0 bases, V lost 6 bases, and 3 bases had no gene match. The CDR3 spans 16 residues. Here the CDR3 reads CASSRDRASGANVLTF. Here the CDR3 DNA reads TGTGCCAGCAGCCGGGACAGGGCCTCTGGGGCCAACGTCCTGACTTTC.